This TCR beta chain was identified during a study of PD-L1 blockade in urothelial cancer. Study-level information: Atezolizumab (1,200 mg intravenously every 3 weeks) began in about 2014 for patients. Blood-derived samples held a median roughly 150,000 T cells.

Germline V lookup: CDR1 GTSNPN, CDR2 SVGIG (reference sequence). This CDR3 region has 11 residues. J lost 7 bases, V lost 5 bases, and 4 bases had no gene match. This clone was seen a handful of times. Repertoires were generated with immunoSEQ multiplex PCR, while TCRdb's copy carries only in-frame clones and drops some. Among about 50,000 clones listed, about 85% were seen once. The rearrangement links TRBV30 to TRBJ1-1, with 7 bases fitting TRBD1. Sample: PBMCs, taken around atezolizumab (anti-PD-L1) treatment. The clonotype originates from a man in his sixties with urothelial cancer. The CDR3 nucleotides read TGTGCCTGGGACAGGGCGTTTGAAGCTTTCTTT. Its protein product is CAWDRAFEAFF.